A single sample gave rise to the 32 T cell receptor beta chains below, sequenced in a study of shared clonotypes between healthy human individuals (TCRdb year 2020). Preparation of the library involved the immunoSEQ multiplex PCR assay. Held by TCRdb, this immuneACCESS table contains in-frame sequences only and omits some clones. Under half of the omission traces to an unresolved V gene where checked; the cause of the rest is unknown. In all, the sample holds about 1.1 million clones, and more than 75% of those were seen once. 0.52% of the sample is taken by the ten largest. What was sequenced was memory CD4+ T cells from PBMCs. What this sample's cell subset or site label stands for: CD45RA-negative fraction. The receptors derive from a man aged 18 to 29 in good health. Some clones in this sample may be carry-over from other donors' samples.

For this clone: This same CDR3 is encoded by further DNA sequences in the sample. The chain joins TRBV5-1 to TRBJ2-7, with 9 bases that match TRBD1. Germline CDR1 reads SGHRS; CDR2 reads YFSETQ. Losses at the gene ends were 2 bases for V and 6 bases for J; bases not matched to a gene: 3. This CDR3 contains 13 residues. Here the CDR3 reads CASSFGQGSEQYF. DNA of the CDR3: TGCGCCAGCAGCTTCGGACAGGGGAGCGAGCAGTACTTC.

The rearrangement joins TRBV9 to TRBJ2-5; no firm D call. V lost 0 bases to trimming and J lost 1 base, with 7 bases between them. CDR1 and CDR2 (germline): SGDLS, YYNGEE. The CDR3 has 14 residues. The CDR3 spells CASSVDHSQETQYF. The DNA of the CDR3 is TGTGCCAGCAGCGTAGATCACAGCCAAGAGACCCAGTACTTC.

This chain connects TRBV5-1 to TRBJ1-1; D unclear. The CDR3 has 13 amino acids. CDR1 is SGHRS, CDR2 YFSETQ, per germline. V was shortened by 4 bases and J by 6 bases, with 13 bases between the two germline ends. This chain's CDR3 is CASSPAIGAEAFF. CDR3 nucleotides: TGCGCCAGCAGCCCGGCGATCGGTGCTGAAGCTTTCTTT.

The rearrangement uses TRBV5-1 and TRBJ1-1; tentative D call: TRBD1 (6 bases). The CDR3 runs 13 residues. The V gene lost 4 bases and the J gene lost 4 bases, with 11 bases spanning the gap. Germline CDR1 SGHRS, CDR2 YFSETQ. The CDR3 DNA is TGCGCCAGCAGCGTTACAGGGACCACTGAAGCTTTCTTT. Protein product: CASSVTGTTEAFF.

The DNA of the CDR3 is TGCGCCAGCAGCTTAATGGATAGCGGAAGCTACGAGCAGTACTTC. This gives the protein CASSLMDSGSYEQYF. The V call is TRBV5-1, the J call TRBJ2-7; perhaps TRBD2 as D (6 bases). Germline CDR1 reads SGHRS; CDR2 reads YFSETQ. The V gene lost 2 bases and the J gene lost 3 bases, with 15 bases spanning the gap. The CDR3 is 15 residues long.

This clone was seen many times. This rearrangement joins TRBV5-8 to TRBJ1-1, with no clear D. Per the germline V gene, CDR1 is SGHTS and CDR2 is YDEGEE. The CDR3 extends over 12 amino acids. The V gene lost 4 bases and the J gene lost 9 bases, with 13 bases spanning the gap. The CDR3 DNA sequence: TGTGCCAGCAGCATGCGGCTCGCTCAAGCTTTCTTT. Protein: CASSMRLAQAFF.

This sequence joins TRBV9 and TRBJ2-2; 7 bases map to TRBD1. CDR1 is SGDLS, CDR2 YYNGEE, per germline. J gave up 6 bases and V 4 bases, and 12 bases lay outside the gene matches. CDR3 length equals 16 residues. CDR3 in amino acids: CASSLRWDRLAGELFF. CDR3 nucleotide sequence: TGTGCCAGCAGCCTCCGCTGGGACAGATTGGCCGGGGAGCTGTTTTTT.

The chain's CDR3 is CASSPVGAITYEQYF. The CDR3 DNA follows: TGTGCCAGCAGTCCGGTGGGGGCTATTACCTACGAGCAGTACTTC. The genes are TRBV28 and TRBJ2-7, with D possibly matching TRBD1 (6 bases). CDR1 MDHEN and CDR2 SYDVKM come from the germline V gene. The CDR3 spans 15 residues. Between the trimmed V and J ends, which lost 5 bases and 2 bases, there was a span of 16 bases.

The chain carries TRBV18 and TRBJ1-5; D is perhaps TRBD1 (5 bases). Trimming removed 2 bases from V and 11 bases from J, with 13 bases in between. CDR1 is KGHSH and CDR2 is LQKENI in the germline V gene. The CDR3 has 13 residues. The DNA for the CDR3 is TGTGCCAGCTCACCAGACCAGGGTTCCTCCCAGCATTTT. Amino acids: CASSPDQGSSQHF.

V gene TRBV7-2 combines with J gene TRBJ2-4, with a possible D match to TRBD2 (6 bases). CDR1 SGHTA and CDR2 FQGNSA come from the germline V gene. This CDR3 contains 12 residues. Deletions cut 5 bases from V and 9 bases from J, with 11 bases between. CDR3 in amino acids: CASSPLAGIQYF. For the CDR3, the DNA is TGTGCCAGCAGCCCACTAGCAGGCATTCAGTACTTC.

The chain links TRBV7-2 to TRBJ2-7; 8 nucleotides align to TRBD2. V was pared by 4 bases and J by 0 bases, with 8 bases of the junction left unmatched. Germline values: CDR1 SGHTA, CDR2 FQGNSA. This CDR3 comprises 16 residues. The CDR3 protein is CASSSLAGGTSYEQYF. In DNA form, the CDR3 reads TGTGCCAGCAGCTCCCTAGCGGGTGGGACCTCCTACGAGCAGTACTTC.

This chain connects TRBV7-2 to TRBJ1-2; no clear D gene. CDR1 is SGHTA and CDR2 is FQGNSA in the germline V gene. This CDR3 has 13 residues. Trimming took 1 base from V and 6 from J, leaving 9 bases between them. CDR3 amino acids: CASSLEAGDGYTF. The CDR3 region has the DNA TGTGCCAGCAGCTTAGAGGCTGGGGATGGCTACACCTTC. Combining the CDR3 with reference TRBV7-2 and TRBJ1-2 gives the whole variable domain GAGVSQSPSNKVTEKGKDVELRCDPISGHTALYWYRQSLGQGLEFLIYFQGNSAPDKSGLPSDRFSAERTGGSVSTLTIQRTQQEDSAVYLCASSLEAGDGYTFGSGTRLTVV.

The chain is built from TRBV5-4 and TRBJ1-1; perhaps TRBD1 as D (6 bases). The CDR3 loop spans 16 amino acids. In germline, CDR1 is SGHNT, CDR2 YYREEE (reference sequence). V shed 4 bases and J shed 0 bases, with 16 bases lying between them. DNA for the CDR3: TGTGCCAGCAGCCCTGGGGGGGCCAGAATGAACACTGAAGCTTTCTTT. This sequence encodes CASSPGGARMNTEAFF.

Only a few counts were recorded for this clone. This sequence joins TRBV4-2 and TRBJ1-5, with D maybe TRBD1 (5 bases). The CDR3 extends over 15 amino acids. V gave up 6 bases and J gave up 1 base, with 13 bases separating them. Germline V gives CDR1 LGHNA, CDR2 YNFKEQ. CDR3 amino acids: CASRQDLGSNQPQHF. DNA for the CDR3: TGTGCCAGCAGACAGGACTTAGGGAGCAATCAGCCCCAGCATTTT.

The chain uses TRBV11-2 and TRBJ2-1, with 10 bases identical to TRBD2. This CDR3 comprises 17 residues. The germline V gene has CDR1 SGHAT and CDR2 FQNNGV. Losses at the gene ends were 7 bases for V and 2 bases for J; bases not matched to a gene: 11. The CDR3 loop is CASTQKRGTSAYNEQFF. As DNA, the CDR3 is TGTGCCAGCACGCAAAAAAGGGGGACTAGCGCCTACAATGAGCAGTTCTTC.

With regard to this clone: Other DNA sequences from this sample encode an identical CDR3 as well. The J gene is TRBJ2-5, the V gene TRBV2; either TRBD1 or TRBD2 may supply D (5 bases each). The CDR3 loop spans 14 amino acids. Germline CDR1 SNHLY, CDR2 FYNNEI. The germline V and J ends were trimmed by 3 bases and 0 bases, with 8 bases remaining between them. The CDR3 nucleotides are TGTGCCAGCAGTGAGGGGGAGTACCAAGAGACCCAGTACTTC. This codes for CASSEGEYQETQYF.

V and J are TRBV7-9 and TRBJ1-3; TRBD1 is a possible D gene (6 bases). CDR3 length equals 18 residues. Looked up from germline, CDR1 is SEHNR and CDR2 is FQNEAQ (reference sequence). V dropped 5 bases and J dropped 2 bases, with 22 bases sitting between them. In DNA form, the CDR3 reads TGTGCCAGCAGCGCACGACCCTCCACAGGGTCCCCTGGAAACACCATATATTTT. Translation: CASSARPSTGSPGNTIYF.

The J gene is TRBJ2-7, the V gene TRBV5-1, with D perhaps TRBD2 (5 bases). V was shortened by 0 bases and J by 0 bases, with 10 bases between the two germline ends. Germline V gene sequence: CDR1 SGHRS, CDR2 YFSETQ. The CDR3 consists of 15 residues. The CDR3 protein is CASSLALGSSYEQYF. The CDR3 nucleotides read TGCGCCAGCAGCTTGGCCCTGGGGAGCTCCTACGAGCAGTACTTC.

The CDR3 sequence is CASSLSGASYEQYF. CDR3 DNA: TGTGCCAGCAGCCTTAGCGGGGCCTCCTACGAGCAGTACTTC. This chain uses TRBV28 with TRBJ2-7; 8 nucleotides line up with TRBD2. The germline V gene has CDR1 MDHEN and CDR2 SYDVKM. The CDR3 is 14 amino acids. V lost 6 bases to trimming and J lost 0 bases; unmatched junction nucleotides: 4.

The chain is built from TRBV5-6 and TRBJ2-3, with D possibly TRBD1 on 6 matching bases. The V end was cut by 4 bases, the J end by 2 bases, with 11 bases between. CDR1 is SGHDT and CDR2 is YYEEEE in the germline V gene. CDR3 length: 14 amino acids. The CDR3 loop is CASSRRGYTDTQYF. The CDR3 coding sequence is TGTGCCAGCAGCCGCAGGGGTTACACAGATACGCAGTATTTT.

This clone was seen once. The rearrangement uses TRBV19 and TRBJ2-6; no clear D. Germline CDR1 is LNHDA and CDR2 is SQIVND (reference sequence). The CDR3 totals 12 residues. V dropped 11 bases and J dropped 4 bases, with 9 bases sitting between them. For the CDR3, the DNA is TGTGCCGCCGCCCAGGGGGCCAACGTCCTGACTTTC. As protein: CAAAQGANVLTF.

This clone appeared once. The rearrangement joins TRBV7-2 to TRBJ2-1; tentatively, D is TRBD2 (6 bases). The V end was cut by 1 base, the J end by 6 bases, with 19 bases between. This CDR3 contains 17 residues. The germline V gene has CDR1 SGHTA and CDR2 FQGNSA. CDR3 DNA sequence: TGTGCCAGCAGCTTAGGGTCGACAGCGATGGGGGGCAATGAGCAGTTCTTC. Its translation: CASSLGSTAMGGNEQFF.

V usage is TRBV7-9 and J usage is TRBJ2-1, with no clear D. This CDR3 is built from 11 residues. Between the trimmed V and J ends, which lost 7 bases and 8 bases, there was a span of 9 bases. Germline CDR1 and CDR2: SEHNR and FQNEAQ (reference sequence). The CDR3 reads CASNDRDEQFF. CDR3 bases: TGTGCCAGCAACGATCGGGATGAGCAGTTCTTC.

This clone has more than one count but fewer than ten. The chain links TRBV30 to TRBJ1-4; D gene uncertain. The CDR3 covers 12 residues. Trimming left V 6 bases short and J 5 bases short, with 10 bases between. Germline V gene data show CDR1 as GTSNPN and CDR2 as SVGIG (reference sequence). The CDR3 sequence is CACGRENEKLFF. The CDR3 DNA follows: TGTGCCTGCGGGAGAGAGAATGAAAAACTGTTTTTT. The whole variable domain, filled in from reference TRBV30 and TRBJ1-4, reads SQTIHQWPATLVQPVGSPLSLECTVEGTSNPNLYWYRQAAGRGLQLLFYSVGIGQISSEVPQNLSASRPQDRQFILSSKKLLLSDSGFYLCACGRENEKLFFGSGTQLSVL.

The V call is TRBV5-1, the J call TRBJ2-7; 8 bases map to TRBD2. After removal of 8 bases from V and 4 bases from J, the junction contained 5 bases not matched to a gene. CDR1 SGHRS and CDR2 YFSETQ come from the germline V gene. The CDR3 covers 12 residues. The CDR3 DNA reads TGCGCCAGTGGACTAGCCCCGTACGAGCAGTACTTC. This encodes CASGLAPYEQYF.

The CDR3 sequence: CASSVHAGQNTGELFF. Written as DNA, the CDR3 is TGTGCCAGCAGCGTTCATGCGGGACAGAACACCGGGGAGCTGTTTTTT. The chain recombines TRBV9 with TRBJ2-2; TRBD1 or TRBD2 may be the D gene (6 bases each). The CDR3 spans 16 residues. V lost 2 bases and J 1 base, leaving 12 bases between the germline ends. From germline, CDR1 is SGDLS and CDR2 YYNGEE. The full variable domain, rest sourced from reference TRBV9 and TRBJ2-2, is DSGVTQTPKHLITATGQRVTLRCSPRSGDLSVYWYQQSLDQGLQFLIQYYNGEERAKGNILERFSAQQFPDLHSELNLSSLELGDSALYFCASSVHAGQNTGELFFGEGSRLTVL.

As concerns this clone: A much larger clonotype is one base distant, so this may be a read error. This sample also contains other DNA sequences that code for the same CDR3. The V call is TRBV6-5, the J call TRBJ2-7, with a possible D match to TRBD2 (6 bases). V was shortened by 6 bases and J by 3 bases, with 9 bases between the two germline ends. Looked up from germline, CDR1 is MNHEY and CDR2 is SVGAGI. The CDR3 covers 12 residues. CDR3 protein: CASSPGGYEQYF. The CDR3 DNA sequence: TGTGCCAGCAGCCCCGGGGGCTACGAGCAGTACTTC.

Details on this clone: Other DNA sequences in this specimen translate into the identical CDR3. The rearrangement uses TRBV20-1 and TRBJ1-1; D is ambiguous. The CDR3 is 11 amino acids. Germline lookup yields CDR1 DFQATT and CDR2 SNEGSKA (reference sequence). V was pared by 6 bases and J by 1 base, with 6 bases between. The CDR3 spells CSARANTEAFF. CDR3 in DNA: TGCAGTGCGAGGGCGAACACTGAAGCTTTCTTT.

This clone was seen more than once but under ten times. This CDR3 is also generated by other DNA sequences in the sample. The chain has TRBV28 and TRBJ1-1; D perhaps matches TRBD1 (5 bases). The CDR3 sequence is 13 residues long. The V gene lost 2 bases and the J gene lost 3 bases, with 7 bases spanning the gap. Germline assignment: CDR1 MDHEN and CDR2 SYDVKM. CDR3 loop: CASSLGGDTEAFF. Written as DNA, the CDR3 is TGTGCCAGCAGTTTAGGAGGGGACACTGAAGCTTTCTTT.

This chain uses TRBV9 with TRBJ2-5; TRBD2 matches at 8 bases. The germline V gene encodes CDR1 SGDLS and CDR2 YYNGEE. V dropped 3 bases and J dropped 5; count of bases not matched to a gene: 12. The CDR3 has 16 amino acids. In nucleotides, the CDR3 is TGTGCCAGCAGCGCTTCCACTAGCGGAACGGGCGAGACCCAGTACTTC. The encoded protein is CASSASTSGTGETQYF. Looking up the rest from reference TRBV9 and TRBJ2-5 gives the full variable domain: DSGVTQTPKHLITATGQRVTLRCSPRSGDLSVYWYQQSLDQGLQFLIQYYNGEERAKGNILERFSAQQFPDLHSELNLSSLELGDSALYFCASSASTSGTGETQYFGPGTRLLVL.

CDR3 in DNA: TGCAGCGTTGAAAGTCCGGGGACCGTTGGAAACACCATATATTTT. Translating it yields CSVESPGTVGNTIYF. The V and J genes are TRBV29-1 and TRBJ1-3, with D possibly being TRBD1 (5 bases). The CDR3 is 15 residues long. Germline values: CDR1 SQVTM, CDR2 ANQGSEA. V lost 2 bases, J lost 3 bases, and 14 bases lay in between.

The rearrangement joins TRBV18 to TRBJ1-2, with a weak D call TRBD1 (5 bases). The CDR3 has 17 residues. Trimming left V 0 bases short and J 4 bases short, with 18 bases between. Germline CDR1 KGHSH, CDR2 LQKENI. The CDR3 spells CASSPPVGKGPIYGYTF. In DNA, the CDR3 is TGTGCCAGCTCACCACCGGTCGGAAAGGGACCCATCTATGGCTACACCTTC.